This TCR beta chain was obtained from a study of early T cells in non-severe SARS-CoV-2 infection. The wider study: The input, bulk RNA from unsorted whole blood, was sequenced, and chains were unpaired.

TCRdb independently ran MiXCR on the 5' RACE reads; one entry per CDR3 protein. The table shows 25,000 to 30,000 distinct CDR3 sequences, with approximately 6% occurring only once. Study outcomes and limitations: A preference for anti-spike CD8 responses marked VDJdb matching, which missed private and CD4 specificities.

As concerns this clonotype: Its matching antigen is unknown.

The material was whole blood, obtained at baseline. The receptor's source is an adult who was a healthcare worker with PCR-confirmed SARS-CoV-2 infection or an uninfected control (not recorded which).

The CDR3: CASLEHSNQPQHF. In DNA, the CDR3 is TGTGCCAGTTTAGAACATAGCAATCAGCCCCAGCATTTT. The V and J genes are TRBV6-1 and TRBJ1-5; D is ambiguous. Germline V gives CDR1 MNHNS, CDR2 SASEGT. Trimming removed 9 bases at V and 0 bases at J, with 9 bases between. The CDR3 extends over 13 amino acids.